This TCR beta chain came from a study of T cell responses to AZD1222 COVID-19 vaccine. About this clone itself: Its antigen is unknown.

The ends were cut back, 8 bases at V and 8 bases at J, with 17 bases in the middle. The CDR3 spans 12 residues. Germline values: CDR1 SQVTM, CDR2 ANQGSEA. General study points: Females outnumbered males among donors, who were mostly white British; clonal diversity was possibly underestimated. With dominance at 160-218 and 743-854, vaccine-associated CD4 TCRs spanned spike. The peak T cell response came first, and repertoires were sampled only after it.

The assay was immunoSEQ multiplex PCR, and TCRdb's table has in-frame clones only and misses some. The sample has roughly 110,000 clones; roughly 87% are singletons. The receptor was derived from an adult who received the AZD1222 COVID-19 vaccine. Sequencing was performed on peripheral blood, taken 28 days after the second AZD1222 dose. The chain has TRBV29-1 and TRBJ2-3; D is ambiguous. CDR3 DNA sequence: TGCAGCTGTCAACAGTCCCTCGCTACGCAGTATTTT. As protein: CSCQQSLATQYF.